This entry lists 10 T cell receptor beta chains sequenced from one sample in a study of response to subunit inactivated influenza vaccine. Each CDR3 protein is one row after TCRdb ran MiXCR on the RT-PCR reads. The data contain 500,000 to 550,000 distinct CDR3 sequences, under 30% of them singletons. The same data also contributed to another study, on T cells expressing NK-cell markers. That study adds: TCR beta cDNA was made by 5'RACE template switching with UMIs.

The sequences come from CD4+ T cells sorted from PBMCs, collected 11 to 12 days after vaccination. Every receptor here comes from a man aged 50-60 years who received an inactivated influenza vaccine.

The sample holds a few counts of this clonotype. The rearrangement links TRBV4-2 to TRBJ2-1, with D unresolved. CDR1 is LGHNA, CDR2 YNFKEQ, per germline. The V end was cut by 0 bases, the J end by 5 bases, with 8 bases between. The CDR3 covers 14 residues. The CDR3 DNA reads as TGTGCCAGCAGCCAAGATCGGCACAACAATGAGCAGTTCTTC. It specifies CASSQDRHNNEQFF.

This clonotype was recorded a few times. CDR3 region: CASSLVPLGETQYF. The CDR3 region has the DNA TGTGCCAGCAGCTTAGTTCCGCTTGGGGAGACCCAGTACTTC. The chain combines TRBV11-2 with TRBJ2-5; D is ambiguous. The CDR3 has 14 residues. V was trimmed by 1 base and J by 5 bases, leaving 11 bases between them. In germline, CDR1 is SGHAT, CDR2 FQNNGV. The complete variable domain, with remaining parts taken from reference TRBV11-2 and TRBJ2-5, reads EAGVAQSPRYKIIEKRQSVAFWCNPISGHATLYWYQQILGQGPKLLIQFQNNGVVDDSQLPKDRFSAERLKGVDSTLKIQPAKLEDSAVYLCASSLVPLGETQYFGPGTRLLVL.

This clonotype has just a few counts. The V call is TRBV29-1, the J call TRBJ2-3; D unclear. Germline V gene lookup returns CDR1 SQVTM and CDR2 ANQGSEA. V was shortened by 8 bases and J by 2 bases, with 14 bases between the two germline ends. This CDR3 is 13 amino acids long. CDR3 protein: CSTRRGDTDTQYF. The CDR3 nucleotides are TGCAGCACCCGACGTGGGGACACAGATACGCAGTATTTT.

The chain is built from TRBV5-1 and TRBJ2-3; a weak D match, TRBD2 (5 bases). V shed 4 bases and J shed 3 bases, with 15 bases lying between them. The germline gives CDR1 SGHRS, CDR2 YFSETQ. This CDR3 is built from 15 residues. CDR3 nucleotides: TGCGCCAGCAGCGGAGGACCAACCTTGACAGATACGCAGTATTTT. Translation gives CASSGGPTLTDTQYF. Filled out from reference TRBV5-1 and TRBJ2-3, the complete variable domain reads KAGVTQTPRYLIKTRGQQVTLSCSPISGHRSVSWYQQTPGQGLQFLFEYFSETQRNKGNFPGRFSGRQFSNSRSEMNVSTLELGDSALYLCASSGGPTLTDTQYFGPGTRLTVL.

This clonotype showed up just a few times. The chain uses TRBV7-2 and TRBJ1-5; D gene uncertain. V lost 5 bases and J 3 bases, leaving 8 bases between the germline ends. The CDR3 length is 13 residues. The germline gives CDR1 SGHTA, CDR2 FQGNSA. The CDR3 DNA follows: TGTGCCAGCAGCGAAAACACCAATCAGCCCCAGCATTTT. This gives the protein CASSENTNQPQHF.

The chain carries TRBV20-1 and TRBJ2-5; D is possibly TRBD2 (6 bases). Trimming took off 6 bases at V and 1 base at J, with 15 bases between the two ends. Germline CDR1 and CDR2: DFQATT and SNEGSKA (reference sequence). The CDR3 extends over 14 amino acids. DNA for the CDR3: TGCAGTGCCAGTAAGGAAGCGGGCCAAGAGACCCAGTACTTC. Its protein is CSASKEAGQETQYF.

This clonotype was detected only a few times. V and J are TRBV9 and TRBJ1-2, with D maybe TRBD1 (5 bases). The CDR3 extends over 14 amino acids. Trimming took 7 bases from V and 3 from J, leaving 16 bases between them. Germline V CDR1 and CDR2: SGDLS, YYNGEE. This CDR3 is CASAAGLWDYGYTF. The CDR3 DNA follows: TGTGCCAGCGCGGCAGGGCTTTGGGACTATGGCTACACCTTC.

V is TRBV4-3 and J is TRBJ1-1, with 9 bases aligning to TRBD1. CDR1 LGHNA and CDR2 YSLEER come from the germline V gene. Trimming took 4 bases from V and 5 from J; bases not matched to a gene: 8. This CDR3 spans 15 amino acids. The chain's CDR3 is CASSPDGQGRTEAFF. The CDR3 nucleotides read TGCGCCAGCAGCCCAGACGGACAGGGGAGAACTGAAGCTTTCTTT.

This chain uses TRBV5-1 with TRBJ1-5; a weak D match, TRBD1 (5 bases). Trimming cost V 4 bases and J 9 bases, with 14 bases left between them. CDR3 length equals 13 residues. Germline assignment: CDR1 SGHRS and CDR2 YFSETQ. The CDR3 region is CASSPSGPGPQHF. The DNA for the CDR3 is TGCGCCAGCAGCCCCTCAGGGCCGGGGCCCCAGCATTTT.

The V call is TRBV11-1, the J call TRBJ2-1, with a tentative D call TRBD2 (7 bases). V lost 1 base and J lost 7, with 14 bases in between. CDR1 and CDR2 (germline): SGHAT, FQDESV (reference sequence). The CDR3 spans 15 residues. CDR3 residues: CASSLEGGAVNEQFF. CDR3 nucleotides: TGTGCCAGCAGCTTAGAAGGGGGGGCTGTTAATGAGCAGTTCTTC. Based on the CDR3 plus reference TRBV11-1 and TRBJ2-1, the full variable domain is EAEVAQSPRYKITEKSQAVAFWCDPISGHATLYWYRQILGQGPELLVQFQDESVVDDSQLPKDRFSAERLKGVDSTLKIQPAELGDSAMYLCASSLEGGAVNEQFFGPGTRLTVL.